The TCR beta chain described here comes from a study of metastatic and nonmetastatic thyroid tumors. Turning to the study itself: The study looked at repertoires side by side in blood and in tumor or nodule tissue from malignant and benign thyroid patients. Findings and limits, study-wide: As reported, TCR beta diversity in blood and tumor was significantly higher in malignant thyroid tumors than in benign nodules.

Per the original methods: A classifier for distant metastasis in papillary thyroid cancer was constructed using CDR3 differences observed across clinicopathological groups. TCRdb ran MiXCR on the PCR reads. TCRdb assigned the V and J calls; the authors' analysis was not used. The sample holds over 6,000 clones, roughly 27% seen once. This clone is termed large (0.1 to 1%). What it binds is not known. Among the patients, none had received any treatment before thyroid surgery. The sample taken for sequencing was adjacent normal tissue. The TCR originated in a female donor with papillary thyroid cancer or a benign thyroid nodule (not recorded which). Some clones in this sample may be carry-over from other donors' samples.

The chain's CDR3 is CSSGLAGIDEQYF. CDR3 DNA sequence: TGCAGTTCGGGACTAGCGGGGATAGACGAGCAGTACTTC. The chain uses TRBV20-1 and TRBJ2-7; 13 bases map to TRBD2. V trimming: 8 bases; J trimming: 5 bases; junction bases outside the gene matches: 6. Per germline, CDR1 DFQATT and CDR2 SNEGSKA (reference sequence). The CDR3 runs 13 residues.